This T cell receptor (beta chain) is from a study of blood T cell repertoires in COVID-19. Study-wide background: The samples span acute and convalescent COVID-19 from the United States, Italy and Spain.

In the source study's methods: Amplifying reference gene primers gave estimates of nucleated cell counts. Sequenced by immunoSEQ multiplex PCR; TCRdb stores in-frame clones only, minus some. That table furnishes V, J and clone size, whereas the DNA furnished D and trimming. The sample consists of about 59,000 clones, 75% to 95% of them appearing once. Germline values: CDR1 SEHNR, CDR2 FQNEAQ (reference sequence). The CDR3 is 19 amino acids. J lost 0 bases, V lost 2 bases, and 11 bases had no gene match. This chain links TRBV7-9 with TRBJ2-1, with 9 nucleotides matching TRBD2. The source is a human donor in a cohort sampled during active COVID-19. The specimen was peripheral blood. CDR3 in DNA: TGTGCCAGCAGCTTATGGGTGACTAGCGGTCGGAGCTCCTACAATGAGCAGTTCTTC. Its translation is CASSLWVTSGRSSYNEQFF.